One sample yielded the 21 T cell receptor beta chains listed below, sequenced in a study of neoadjuvant nivolumab and ipilimumab in lung cancer. Sequencing used immunoSEQ multiplex PCR; TCRdb keeps in-frame clones, though not all of them. The repertoire holds some 4,200 clones, 79% seen once, with over 4% in the top ten. Sequencing used peripheral blood, obtained after neoadjuvant nivolumab, alone or with ipilimumab, at or shortly before surgery. The receptor source for this set is an adult with non-small cell lung cancer.

This chain uses TRBV29-1 with TRBJ1-2; 9 nucleotides agree with TRBD1. CDR1 is SQVTM and CDR2 is ANQGSEA in the germline V gene. CDR3 size: 11 residues. V lost 7 bases to trimming and J lost 6 bases; unmatched junction nucleotides: 3. Here the CDR3 reads CSDRQGDGYTF. CDR3 DNA sequence: TGCAGCGATCGACAGGGGGATGGCTACACCTTC.

The chain is built from TRBV7-9 and TRBJ1-4; unclear D gene. Trimming left V 8 bases short and J 8 bases short, with 12 bases between. There are 12 residues in the CDR3. Germline V lookup: CDR1 SEHNR, CDR2 FQNEAQ (reference sequence). In DNA, the CDR3 is TGTGCCAGCGGGTGGGGTGGAGAAAAACTGTTTTTT. Its translation: CASGWGGEKLFF.

The V call is TRBV5-6, the J call TRBJ1-2; D remains ambiguous. Germline CDR1 and CDR2: SGHDT and YYEEEE. The CDR3 spans 15 residues. V lost 5 bases and J lost 1, with 15 bases in between. CDR3 in DNA: TGTGCCAGCAGTTCCCACGCGGGATTTAACTATGGCTACACCTTC. It encodes CASSSHAGFNYGYTF.

Notes on this clone: Other DNA sequences in the sample encode the same CDR3. The V and J genes are TRBV30 and TRBJ1-1; D uncertain. CDR3 length: 12 amino acids. V lost 2 bases, J lost 3 bases, and 7 bases lay in between. CDR1 and CDR2 (germline): GTSNPN, SVGIG (reference sequence). This CDR3 is CAWSLRDTEAFF. The CDR3 nucleotides are TGTGCCTGGAGTTTGAGGGACACTGAAGCTTTCTTT.

The genes are TRBV5-1 and TRBJ1-2, with 8 positions matching TRBD1. Per the germline V gene, CDR1 is SGHRS and CDR2 is YFSETQ. V dropped 0 bases and J dropped 4; count of bases not matched to a gene: 8. The length of the CDR3 is 16 residues. The CDR3 DNA is TGCGCCAGCAGCTTGGAAGCCCAGGGGGCCCTCTATGGCTACACCTTC. It is translated as CASSLEAQGALYGYTF.

This rearrangement joins TRBV30 to TRBJ2-7; 7 bases fit TRBD2. The CDR3 is 13 amino acids. Looked up from germline, CDR1 is GTSNPN and CDR2 is SVGIG (reference sequence). The V segment lost 0 bases and the J segment 6 bases; nucleotides outside the gene matches: 5. The CDR3 DNA sequence: TGTGCCTGGAGTGTGGCGGGAGTCTCCGAGCAGTACTTC. This codes for CAWSVAGVSEQYF.

This rearrangement joins TRBV11-2 to TRBJ1-1; maybe TRBD1 (5 bases). Germline CDR1 reads SGHAT; CDR2 reads FQNNGV. Trimming cost V 2 bases and J 8 bases, with 15 bases left between them. The length of the CDR3 is 14 residues. This chain's CDR3 is CASSLMSGSKEAFF. Here the CDR3 DNA reads TGTGCCAGCAGCTTAATGTCAGGGTCGAAGGAAGCTTTCTTT.

The chain has TRBV30 and TRBJ2-1, with D hard to call. Trimming took 5 bases from V and 10 from J, leaving 12 bases between them. From germline, CDR1 is GTSNPN and CDR2 SVGIG (reference sequence). This CDR3 spans 11 amino acids. For the CDR3, the DNA is TGTGCCTGGGCCCGATCTCCCGAGCAGTTCTTC. Translation: CAWARSPEQFF.

V and J are TRBV7-9 and TRBJ2-1; TRBD2 matches 9 bases. The trim removed 4 bases at V and 9 bases at J, leaving 10 bases unmatched. CDR1 is SEHNR and CDR2 is FQNEAQ in the germline V gene (reference sequence). The CDR3 runs to 15 residues. The CDR3 DNA sequence: TGTGCCAGCAGCTCGTTAGCGGGGGCCGCCTCTGAGCAGTTCTTC. Its protein product is CASSSLAGAASEQFF.

This chain uses TRBV30 with TRBJ1-2; no firm D call. The V gene's germline CDR1 is GTSNPN and CDR2 SVGIG (reference sequence). V lost 7 bases, J lost 6 bases, and 18 bases lay in between. The CDR3 is made up of 13 amino acids. The CDR3 DNA follows: TGTGCCTCTCTGGCACAGCCGCTAAATGGCTACACCTTC. It codes for CASLAQPLNGYTF.

CDR3 DNA sequence: TGCGCCAGCAGATCCAGACTAGCGGGAGGTCCCGGTGAGCAGTTCTTC. It specifies CASRSRLAGGPGEQFF. The chain carries TRBV5-1 and TRBJ2-1; 13 bases are shared with TRBD2. The CDR3 has 16 amino acids. Germline assignment: CDR1 SGHRS and CDR2 YFSETQ. V was clipped by 5 bases and J by 9 bases; unmatched bases: 11.

V and J are TRBV7-9 and TRBJ1-1; 9 nucleotides line up with TRBD1. Germline V lookup: CDR1 SEHNR, CDR2 FQNEAQ (reference sequence). Trimming at V came to 6 bases and at J to 0 bases, leaving 5 bases not matched to a gene. The CDR3 loop spans 15 amino acids. The CDR3 reads CASRSTGGLNTEAFF. CDR3 nucleotides: TGTGCCAGCAGATCCACAGGGGGCTTGAACACTGAAGCTTTCTTT. The whole variable domain, remainder taken from reference TRBV7-9 and TRBJ1-1, is DTGVSQNPRHKITKRGQNVTFRCDPISEHNRLYWYRQTLGQGPEFLTYFQNEAQLEKSRLLSDRFSAERPKGSFSTLEIQRTEQGDSAMYLCASRSTGGLNTEAFFGQGTRLTVV.

V gene TRBV10-1 combines with J gene TRBJ2-3; 9 bases align to TRBD1. Germline V gene lookup returns CDR1 WNHNN and CDR2 SYGVQD (reference sequence). V lost 4 bases and J lost 4; bases outside the gene matches: 3. This CDR3 is 14 amino acids long. CDR3 in amino acids: CASSVQGAPDTQYF. CDR3 nucleotide sequence: TGCGCCAGCAGTGTACAGGGGGCCCCAGATACGCAGTATTTT.

This clone was observed a handful of times. The chain couples TRBV5-5 to TRBJ1-5; 9 positions agree with TRBD1. The length of the CDR3 is 14 residues. Germline V lookup: CDR1 SGHKS, CDR2 YYEKEE (reference sequence). The ends lost 4 bases at V and 5 bases at J; junction bases unmatched: 4. This chain's CDR3 is CASSIRTGDQPQHF. The CDR3 DNA reads TGTGCCAGCAGCATACGGACAGGGGATCAGCCCCAGCATTTT.

The sample holds one count of this clone. The chain uses TRBV6-6 and TRBJ1-1; D call uncertain. The germline V gene has CDR1 MNHNY and CDR2 SVGAGI (reference sequence). Trimming took 2 bases from V and 1 from J, leaving 8 bases between them. The CDR3 covers 14 residues. CDR3 protein: CASSYEGRNTEAFF. CDR3 bases: TGTGCCAGCAGTTACGAAGGGAGGAACACTGAAGCTTTCTTT.

The chain carries TRBV10-2 and TRBJ2-7; 8 positions agree with TRBD1. From germline, CDR1 is WSHSY and CDR2 SAAADI. V trimming: 4 bases; J trimming: 3 bases; junction bases outside the gene matches: 5. This CDR3 has 14 residues. CDR3 nucleotide sequence: TGCGCCAGCAGTGGTTGGACAGGGAGCTACGAGCAGTACTTC. Protein: CASSGWTGSYEQYF.

This clone came up once. This chain uses TRBV10-3 with TRBJ2-3, with 7 bases that match TRBD2. Germline V CDR1 and CDR2: ENHRY, SYGVKD. This CDR3 is built from 15 residues. Losses at the gene ends were 4 bases for V and 5 bases for J; bases not matched to a gene: 9. Written as DNA, the CDR3 is TGTGCCATCAGTGTAGGCGGGAGTATAGGAGATACGCAGTATTTT. This gives the protein CAISVGGSIGDTQYF.

In its sample, this clone was seen a few times. CDR3 in amino acids: CASSQGHLSYEQYF. The CDR3 DNA reads TGTGCCAGCAGCCAAGGACACCTCTCCTACGAGCAGTACTTC. The rearrangement uses TRBV4-2 and TRBJ2-7, with no clear D. Germline loops: CDR1 LGHNA, CDR2 YNFKEQ. The V and J ends lost 1 base and 0 bases respectively, with 7 bases between them. CDR3 length: 14 residues.

The genes are TRBV30 and TRBJ1-6; TRBD1 matches at 8 bases. V dropped 4 bases and J dropped 8; count of bases not matched to a gene: 10. The CDR3 is made up of 15 amino acids. Germline V gives CDR1 GTSNPN, CDR2 SVGIG (reference sequence). DNA of the CDR3: TGTGCCTGGACCCGGGCAGGGGGCGGTTATTCACCCCTCCACTTT. It encodes CAWTRAGGGYSPLHF.

V usage is TRBV19 and J usage is TRBJ1-1; 9 bases align to TRBD1. Germline V lookup: CDR1 LNHDA, CDR2 SQIVND (reference sequence). CDR3 length: 15 amino acids. Germline trimming cut 2 bases from V and 3 bases from J; bases unmatched to any gene: 4. For the CDR3, the DNA is TGTGCCAGTAGTATACGACAGGGGGGGGACACTGAAGCTTTCTTT. Encoded protein: CASSIRQGGDTEAFF.

The J gene is TRBJ1-2, the V gene TRBV5-6; tentative D call: TRBD1 (5 bases). CDR1 is SGHDT and CDR2 is YYEEEE in the germline V gene. V shed 6 bases and J shed 0 bases, with 18 bases lying between them. The CDR3 extends over 16 amino acids. DNA for the CDR3: TGTGCCAGCAACCGAAAAAATGGAGGGGCTAACTATGGCTACACCTTC. Amino acid sequence: CASNRKNGGANYGYTF.